Given below is one T cell receptor (beta chain) in context. This CDR3 has 13 residues. The V and J ends lost 4 bases and 0 bases respectively, with 7 bases between them. Germline V lookup: CDR1 WSHSY, CDR2 SAAADI. Here immunoSEQ multiplex PCR was the method, and the copy in TCRdb shows in-frame clones only, minus some. Here the sample spans about 280,000 clones, roughly 85% being singletons. The data derive from a study of blood T cell repertoires in COVID-19. Sequencing input: PBMCs or T cells enriched from blood (not recorded which). The chain employs TRBV10-2 and TRBJ2-7; D is ambiguous. The sequence was collected from a man in his forties or fifties who had been exposed to COVID-19. CDR3 loop: CASSGGDSYEQYF. Written as DNA, the CDR3 is TGCGCCAGCAGTGGAGGCGACTCCTACGAGCAGTACTTC.